The present T cell receptor (beta chain) was sequenced within a study of CD8+ T cells in alopecia areata (dated by TCRdb to 2016 to 2019). For the wider study: The treated patients, all with moderate-to-severe alopecia areata, were enrolled in an open-label pilot trial of oral tofacitinib given at 5 to 10 mg twice daily. Tofacitinib was administered for 6 to 18 months, and 6 months of follow-up off drug were then conducted to assess delayed response and recurrence. Disease severity in treated patients was measured with the SALT score, which quantifies the percentage of affected scalp surface area. To study T cell clonal expansion in alopecia areata, the researchers applied high-throughput TCRbeta sequencing to both the C3H/HeJ mouse model and human patients. Human TCRbeta sequencing covered scalp tissue and sorted CD4+ and CD8+ peripheral blood T cells from patchy and totalis/universalis alopecia areata patients and healthy controls. Tofacitinib-treated patients had biopsies at baseline and at 4 and 24 weeks of treatment, with a later scalp biopsy in several patients. Clonality in the scalp was compared among normal scalp (n=4), patchy alopecia areata scalp (n=8), and alopecia totalis/universalis scalp (n=8). RNA was extracted with the PAXgene miRNA kit for fixed scalp, the miRNeasy kit for PBMCs, and the RNeasy kit for mouse skin. TCRbeta CDR3 regions were amplified by immunoSEQ multiplex PCR using 35 Vbeta forward and 13 Jbeta reverse primers.

The sample's time point label, in plain terms: about 25 weeks on oral tofacitinib. The treatment or condition tag for this specimen amounts to: oral pan-JAK inhibitor, 5-10 mg twice daily. Lesional scalp punch biopsies and peripheral blood were obtained from alopecia areata patients. PBMCs were isolated by density centrifugation and stained for CD3, CD4 and CD8, and CD4+ and CD8+ T cells were sorted on a FACSAria. A word on this clone: Its antigen is still unknown. No base quality values were provided; no much bigger clone lies one nucleotide off. Other DNA sequences in the same sample also yield this CDR3.

Receptor libraries were prepared by the immunoSEQ multiplex PCR assay. To provide template for TCR sequencing, every sample had RNA extracted and reverse transcribed into cDNA. SuperScript III was used for first-strand cDNA synthesis, primed with a 2:1 mix of oligo-dT and random hexamers. A synthetic immune receptor repertoire was used to gauge amplification bias, and whatever bias remained was removed computationally. Regarding the original processing steps: Raw reads were preprocessed to remove errors, and CDR3 was defined by IMGT conventions from the conserved cysteine to phenylalanine. Clonality was computed as 1 minus the Shannon entropy, with the entropy normalized by log2 of the number of productive unique TCRs. Whether each scalp clone was CD4 or CD8 was inferred by checking scalp TCRbeta sequences against the CD4 and CD8 repertoires from sorted blood. TCRdb obtained this table from immuneACCESS and retained in-frame rearrangements with V and J assigned. These tables miss some clones; where compared with another copy, unresolved V genes account for less than half of the shortfall, and the remainder is unexplained. V, J and clone size reflect that table, while D and trimming were determined from the DNA. A total of approximately 160,000 clones appear in this sample, 60% to 75% of them only once. In total, the top ten clones hold approximately 14% of the sample.

Beyond this particular receptor, the publication reports: Tofacitinib significantly lowered scalp clonality and the number of expanded CD8+ clones among the top 100 scalp clones. Many expanded lesional clones persisted in scalp and blood during tofacitinib treatment, which may partly explain relapse after stopping treatment. Unlike mouse skin, which is dominated by gammadelta T cells, normal human skin has resident alphabeta T cells that are also sequenced, and this complicates analysis of the scalp TCR repertoire. The treated cohort was small, with a single nonresponder, so links between baseline CD8+ expansion and response need larger studies. Shared TCR sequences between patients were less evident than in mice, which may be partly attributable to HLA diversity in the patient population. Lesional scalp, especially in alopecia totalis/universalis, showed higher clonality and more expanded CD8+ clones than normal scalp, suggesting antigenic drive.

Counted from cysteine to phenylalanine, this CDR3 has 12 amino acids. The retained sequence is limited to the CDR3, 36 bases, with the frame set at the first base. As encoded in the germline V gene, CDR1 is LGHNA while CDR2 is YNFKEQ. V sheds 0 bases and J sheds 6 bases, leaving 3 bases between their ends. The rearranged segments are TRBV4-2 and TRBJ1-5; no confident D gene assignment can be made. Sequences were derived from CD4+ T cells sorted from blood, sampled at week 24, from a patient treated with tofacitinib. The TCR sequence derives from a human donor with alopecia areata. The DNA sequence is TGTGCCAGCAGCCAAGAAGGTCAGCCCCAGCATTTT. Translated, this is CASSQEGQPQHF.